The 21 T cell receptor beta chains in this list originate from one sample, sequenced in a study of vaccination and CD4 T cells after COVID-19 (dated by TCRdb to 2022 to 2024). Libraries came from PCR. TCRdb names Illumina iSeq 100 as the instrument used. DNA from cultured CD4+ T cells was subjected to TCR sequencing with the Oncomine TCR Beta short-read assay at the Johns Hopkins FTIC core. TCRdb applied fastp at Q25 and MiXCR to the public reads, then kept only in-frame beta chains. Identical CDR3 protein sequences are pooled into one entry, listed with their most common genes and DNA. This sample comprises some 10,000 distinct CDR3 sequences, roughly 28% of them detected only once. The ten largest clones take up around 9.5% of the sample. The treatment or condition label for this specimen denotes: approximately nine-day PBMC culture with coronavirus spike peptide pools or control peptides (ViraFEST assay).

The antigens these receptors bind are not known. Sequencing was done on a sample of CD4+ T cells from blood, cultured in vitro. Receptors were obtained from a human donor who had recovered from COVID-19.

Only a few counts were recorded for this clonotype. The genes are TRBV20-1 and TRBJ1-1; D is possibly TRBD1 (5 bases). Trimming cost V 3 bases and J 1 base, with 6 bases left between them. This CDR3 is 12 amino acids long. Germline CDR1 is DFQATT and CDR2 is SNEGSKA (reference sequence). This CDR3 is CSASRGNTEAFF. The CDR3, as DNA: TGCAGTGCTAGTAGGGGGAACACTGAAGCTTTCTTT.

This chain joins TRBV6-1 and TRBJ2-7, with D perhaps being TRBD1 or TRBD2 (6 bases each). V lost 1 base to trimming and J lost 4 bases, with 8 bases between them. Germline loops: CDR1 MNHNS, CDR2 SASEGT. The CDR3 contains 13 residues. The CDR3 spells CASSEEGGYEQYF. DNA for the CDR3: TGTGCCAGCAGTGAAGAAGGGGGGTACGAGCAGTACTTC.

The chain joins TRBV6-1 to TRBJ2-1; D remains unclear. The CDR3 is made up of 13 amino acids. Germline V gives CDR1 MNHNS, CDR2 SASEGT. V lost 7 bases and J lost 4, with 11 bases in between. The DNA of the CDR3 is TGTGCCAGCACCGACCCGCCGTACAATGAGCAGTTCTTC. It yields the protein CASTDPPYNEQFF.

V usage is TRBV29-1 and J usage is TRBJ1-1; D is perhaps TRBD1 (5 bases). The V gene lost 2 bases and the J gene lost 5 bases, with 9 bases spanning the gap. The CDR3 length is 12 residues. The germline V gene has CDR1 SQVTM and CDR2 ANQGSEA. The CDR3 DNA reads as TGCAGCGTTGAATCCTGGGGGACTGAAGCTTTCTTT. It yields the protein CSVESWGTEAFF.

This clonotype was recorded a few times. The V and J genes are TRBV7-2 and TRBJ2-7; TRBD1 might be the D (6 bases). The germline gives CDR1 SGHTA, CDR2 FQGNSA. V was pared by 5 bases and J by 6 bases, with 17 bases between. The CDR3 extends over 14 amino acids. CDR3 nucleotides: TGTGCCAGCAGCGTGGGACAAGTAGGCCGCGAGCAGTACTTC. Translation gives CASSVGQVGREQYF.

V and J are TRBV7-8 and TRBJ2-1; D possibly corresponds to TRBD2 (8 bases). V lost 5 bases to trimming and J lost 1 base, with 21 bases between them. The germline CDR1 and CDR2 sequences are SGHVS and FQNEAQ. This CDR3 has 18 residues. This chain's CDR3 is CASSRGGDSFGSYNEQFF. The CDR3 DNA reads as TGTGCCAGCAGCCGGGGGGGGGACAGTTTTGGGTCCTACAATGAGCAGTTCTTC.

This clonotype has only a few counts. The rearrangement uses TRBV15 and TRBJ2-3; D ambiguous. Germline V gives CDR1 LNHNV, CDR2 YYDKDF (reference sequence). V was pared by 0 bases and J by 0 bases, with 19 bases between. The CDR3 is 19 residues long. The CDR3, as DNA: TGTGCCACCAGCAGAGATCGAGGCGGCCTTCTTCACAGCACAGATACGCAGTATTTT. Translation: CATSRDRGGLLHSTDTQYF. Complete variable domain (other parts from reference TRBV15 and TRBJ2-3): DAMVIQNPRYQVTQFGKPVTLSCSQTLNHNVMYWYQQKSSQAPKLLFHYYDKDFNNEADTPDNFQSRRPNTSFCFLDIRSPGLGDTAMYLCATSRDRGGLLHSTDTQYFGPGTRLTVL.

This rearrangement joins TRBV12-3 or TRBV12-4 to TRBJ2-1, with 7 bases aligning to TRBD2. V lost 5 bases, J lost 5 bases, and 15 bases stayed unmatched. This CDR3 contains 17 residues. CDR3: CASSIRLAGVGNNEQFF. The CDR3 DNA is TGTGCCAGCAGTATTCGACTAGCTGGGGTTGGTAACAATGAGCAGTTCTTC.

V and J are TRBV20-1 and TRBJ1-5, with D unresolved. CDR3 length: 17 amino acids. Germline CDR1 DFQATT, CDR2 SNEGSKA (reference sequence). V lost 1 base to trimming and J lost 4 bases, with 20 bases between them. CDR3 sequence (DNA): TGCAGTGCTAGAGGTCGGGCCTCCTCGCGCCCGAATCAGCCCCAGCATTTT. Residues: CSARGRASSRPNQPQHF.

J is TRBJ1-2 and V is TRBV12-3 or TRBV12-4; D not certain. This CDR3 spans 13 amino acids. Trimming removed 7 bases at V and 8 bases at J, with 17 bases between. CDR3 region: CASTPRRDFGYTF. CDR3 sequence (DNA): TGTGCCAGCACCCCGAGGAGGGATTTCGGCTACACCTTC.

This chain connects TRBV7-2 to TRBJ2-3; 12 bases line up with TRBD2. Losses at the gene ends were 5 bases for V and 1 base for J; bases not matched to a gene: 4. CDR3 length equals 16 residues. From germline, CDR1 is SGHTA and CDR2 FQGNSA. The CDR3 protein is CASSPRLAGGTDTQYF. The CDR3, as DNA: TGTGCCAGCAGCCCCCGACTAGCGGGGGGCACAGATACGCAGTATTTT.

This chain uses TRBV11-3 with TRBJ1-1; tentative D call: TRBD1 (5 bases). Trimming removed 5 bases from V and 4 bases from J, with 17 bases in between. CDR1 and CDR2 from the germline V gene are SGHNT and YENEEA. The CDR3 is 15 amino acids. CDR3 DNA: TGTGCCAGCAGCCACGAAGGGACTACTTCCACTGAAGCTTTCTTT. Translating it yields CASSHEGTTSTEAFF.

Only one count was recorded for this clonotype. This chain connects TRBV12-3 or TRBV12-4 to TRBJ1-1; D is possibly TRBD1 (5 bases). The germline V and J ends were trimmed by 7 bases and 4 bases, with 19 bases remaining between them. This CDR3 is 15 amino acids long. The CDR3: CASTMALGGGTEAFF. As DNA, the CDR3 is TGTGCCAGCACCATGGCCCTGGGGGGGGGCACTGAAGCTTTCTTT.

This clonotype appeared a few times. The chain couples TRBV5-4 to TRBJ1-2; 8 positions agree with TRBD1. The trim removed 3 bases at V and 8 bases at J, leaving 15 bases unmatched. The CDR3 consists of 16 residues. The germline gives CDR1 SGHNT, CDR2 YYREEE (reference sequence). The CDR3 DNA sequence: TGTGCCAGCAGCTCCCAGCAGGGGGCAGGGAAGGACGGCTACACCTTC. Amino acids: CASSSQQGAGKDGYTF.

The chain recombines TRBV20-1 with TRBJ1-1, with 8 bases matching TRBD1. The CDR3 loop spans 15 amino acids. V lost 3 bases and J lost 3; bases outside the gene matches: 9. Germline lookup yields CDR1 DFQATT and CDR2 SNEGSKA (reference sequence). The CDR3 DNA follows: TGCAGTGCTAGTATGCCAGGGGGCTGGGACACTGAAGCTTTCTTT. It specifies CSASMPGGWDTEAFF.

The chain carries TRBV7-8 and TRBJ2-7, with D possibly TRBD1 on 5 matching bases. Deletions cut 5 bases from V and 6 bases from J, with 11 bases between. CDR1 is SGHVS, CDR2 FQNEAQ, per germline. CDR3 length equals 12 residues. The CDR3 coding sequence is TGTGCCAGCAGCCTTATCAGGGTCGAGCAGTACTTC. Its translation: CASSLIRVEQYF.

The rearrangement links TRBV6-1 to TRBJ1-5; tentative D call: TRBD1 (5 bases). V lost 1 base to trimming and J lost 7 bases, with 14 bases between them. The CDR3 is made up of 15 amino acids. The germline V gene encodes CDR1 MNHNS and CDR2 SASEGT. This CDR3 is CASSEGKGPGQPQHF. The DNA for the CDR3 is TGTGCCAGCAGTGAAGGTAAGGGCCCAGGGCAGCCCCAGCATTTT.

The chain couples TRBV20-1 to TRBJ1-1; D not certain. This CDR3 is built from 11 residues. V dropped 5 bases and J dropped 11 bases, with 15 bases sitting between them. Germline CDR1 DFQATT, CDR2 SNEGSKA (reference sequence). The CDR3 nucleotides are TGCAGTGCTGGGTCCGCGTACCGGGCTTTCTTT. It is translated as CSAGSAYRAFF.

This clonotype has a handful of counts. The chain links TRBV6-5 to TRBJ2-7; D gene unclear. The CDR3 length is 14 residues. V lost 0 bases and J lost 2, with 8 bases in between. Germline V gene lookup returns CDR1 MNHEY and CDR2 SVGAGI. The CDR3 DNA reads TGTGCCAGCAGTTACTCGAATGAGGCCTACGAGCAGTACTTC. Translating it yields CASSYSNEAYEQYF.

This clonotype was recorded a few times. V is TRBV20-1 and J is TRBJ2-5; D might be TRBD1 (5 bases). Trimming took off 3 bases at V and 7 bases at J, with 12 bases between the two ends. Germline assignment: CDR1 DFQATT and CDR2 SNEGSKA (reference sequence). The CDR3 contains 12 residues. The CDR3 region is CSARGPDGTQYF. Written as DNA, the CDR3 is TGCAGTGCTAGGGGGCCTGACGGGACCCAGTACTTC.

In this sample, this clonotype turned up a few times. The CDR3 DNA reads TGTGCCAGCAGCTTGGTAGGTCCAGGGGAGGGACGCGGCTACACCTTC. Protein: CASSLVGPGEGRGYTF. The chain uses TRBV5-4 and TRBJ1-2, with D possibly being TRBD1 (6 bases). Germline loops: CDR1 SGHNT, CDR2 YYREEE (reference sequence). The CDR3 spans 16 residues. The V gene lost 0 bases and the J gene lost 8 bases, with 20 bases spanning the gap.